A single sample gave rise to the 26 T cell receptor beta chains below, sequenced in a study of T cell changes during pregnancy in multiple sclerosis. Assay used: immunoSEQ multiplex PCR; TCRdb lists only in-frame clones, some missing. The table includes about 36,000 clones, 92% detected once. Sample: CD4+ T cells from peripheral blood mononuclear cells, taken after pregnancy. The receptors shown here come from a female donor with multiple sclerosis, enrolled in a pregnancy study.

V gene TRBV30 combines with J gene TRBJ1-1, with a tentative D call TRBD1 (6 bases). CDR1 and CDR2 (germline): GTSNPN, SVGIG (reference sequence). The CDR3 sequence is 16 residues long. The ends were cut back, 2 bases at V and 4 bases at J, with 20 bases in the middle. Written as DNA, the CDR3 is TGTGCCTGGAGTACCTTAGGGGGAGGGACAACCACTGAAGCTTTCTTT. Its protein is CAWSTLGGGTTTEAFF.

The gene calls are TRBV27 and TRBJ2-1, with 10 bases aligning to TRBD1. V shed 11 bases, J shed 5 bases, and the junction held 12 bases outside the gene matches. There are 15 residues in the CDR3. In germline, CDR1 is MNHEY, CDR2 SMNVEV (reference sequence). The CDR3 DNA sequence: TGTGCCGGACCACCGACAGGGGGCCCCGACAATGAGCAGTTCTTC. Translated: CAGPPTGGPDNEQFF.

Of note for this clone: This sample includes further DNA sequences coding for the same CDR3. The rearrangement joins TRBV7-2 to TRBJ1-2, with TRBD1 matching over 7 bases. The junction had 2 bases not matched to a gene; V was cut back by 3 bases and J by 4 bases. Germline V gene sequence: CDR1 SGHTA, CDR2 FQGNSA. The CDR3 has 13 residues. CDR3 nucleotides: TGTGCCAGCAGCTTGGGACAGAGCTATGGCTACACCTTC. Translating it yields CASSLGQSYGYTF. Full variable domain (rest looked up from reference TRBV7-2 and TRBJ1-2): GAGVSQSPSNKVTEKGKDVELRCDPISGHTALYWYRQSLGQGLEFLIYFQGNSAPDKSGLPSDRFSAERTGGSVSTLTIQRTQQEDSAVYLCASSLGQSYGYTFGSGTRLTVV.

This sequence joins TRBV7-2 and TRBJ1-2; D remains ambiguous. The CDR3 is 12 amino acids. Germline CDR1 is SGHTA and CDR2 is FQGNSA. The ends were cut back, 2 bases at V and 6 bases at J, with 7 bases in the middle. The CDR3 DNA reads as TGTGCCAGCAGCTTATCGTCGGATGGCTACACCTTC. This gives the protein CASSLSSDGYTF.

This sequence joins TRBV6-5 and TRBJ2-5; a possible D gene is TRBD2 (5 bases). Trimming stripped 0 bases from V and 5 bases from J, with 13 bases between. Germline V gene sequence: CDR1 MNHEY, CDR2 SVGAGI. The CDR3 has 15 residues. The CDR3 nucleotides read TGTGCCAGCAGTTACTCGAACCGGGGTGGGGAGACCCAGTACTTC. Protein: CASSYSNRGGETQYF.

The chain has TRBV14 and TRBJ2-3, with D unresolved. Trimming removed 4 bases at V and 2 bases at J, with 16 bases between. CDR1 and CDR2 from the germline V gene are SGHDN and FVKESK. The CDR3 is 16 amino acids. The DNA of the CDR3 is TGTGCCAGCAGCCCCTATATCACAGCCAACACAGATACGCAGTATTTT. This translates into CASSPYITANTDTQYF.

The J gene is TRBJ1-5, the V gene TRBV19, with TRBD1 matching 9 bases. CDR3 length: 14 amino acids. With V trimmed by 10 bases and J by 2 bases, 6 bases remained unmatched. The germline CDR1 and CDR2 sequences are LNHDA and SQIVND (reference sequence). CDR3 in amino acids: CATDRGGGNQPQHF. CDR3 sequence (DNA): TGTGCCACGGACAGGGGAGGTGGCAATCAGCCCCAGCATTTT.

In DNA form, the CDR3 reads TGTGCCAGCAGTTTACAGGGGGGGGGTGAGCAGTTCTTC. It yields the protein CASSLQGGGEQFF. The chain carries TRBV6-4 and TRBJ2-1, with D possibly TRBD1 on 8 matching bases. The CDR3 has 13 residues. Trimming took off 5 bases at V and 9 bases at J, with 14 bases between the two ends. The V gene's germline CDR1 is MRHNA and CDR2 SNTAGT.

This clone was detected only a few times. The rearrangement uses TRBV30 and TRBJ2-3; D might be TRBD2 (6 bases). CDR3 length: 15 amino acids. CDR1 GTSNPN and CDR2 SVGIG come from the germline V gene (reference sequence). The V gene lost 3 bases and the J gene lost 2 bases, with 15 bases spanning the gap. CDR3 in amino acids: CAWRRLVTSTDTQYF. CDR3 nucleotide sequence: TGTGCCTGGAGACGACTAGTGACCTCCACAGATACGCAGTATTTT.

In DNA, the CDR3 is TGTGCCAGCAGCGCGGCTACAGAGGGGGAGAGCAATCAGCCCCAGCATTTT. Its protein is CASSAATEGESNQPQHF. The chain has TRBV7-2 and TRBJ1-5; TRBD1 is a possible D gene (6 bases). The germline CDR1 and CDR2 sequences are SGHTA and FQGNSA. V lost 5 bases, J lost 1 base, and 18 bases lay in between. The CDR3 extends over 17 amino acids.

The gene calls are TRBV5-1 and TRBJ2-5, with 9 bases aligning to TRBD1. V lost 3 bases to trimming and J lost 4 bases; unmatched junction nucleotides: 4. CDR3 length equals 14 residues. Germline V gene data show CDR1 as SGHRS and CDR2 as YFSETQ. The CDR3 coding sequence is TGCGCCAGCAGCTCGGGACAGGGAGGAGAGACCCAGTACTTC. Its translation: CASSSGQGGETQYF.

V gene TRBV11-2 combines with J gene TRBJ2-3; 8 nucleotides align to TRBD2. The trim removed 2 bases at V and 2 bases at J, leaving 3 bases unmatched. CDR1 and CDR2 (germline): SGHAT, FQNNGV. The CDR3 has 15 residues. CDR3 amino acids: CASSLRGGDTDTQYF. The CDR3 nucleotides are TGTGCCAGCAGCTTACGGGGGGGGGACACAGATACGCAGTATTTT.

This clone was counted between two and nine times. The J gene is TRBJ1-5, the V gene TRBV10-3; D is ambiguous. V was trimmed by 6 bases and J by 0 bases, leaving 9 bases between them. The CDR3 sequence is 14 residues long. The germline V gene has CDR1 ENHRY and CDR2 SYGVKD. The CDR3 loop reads CAISLADSNQPQHF. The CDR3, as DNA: TGTGCCATCAGCTTGGCTGATAGCAATCAGCCCCAGCATTTT.

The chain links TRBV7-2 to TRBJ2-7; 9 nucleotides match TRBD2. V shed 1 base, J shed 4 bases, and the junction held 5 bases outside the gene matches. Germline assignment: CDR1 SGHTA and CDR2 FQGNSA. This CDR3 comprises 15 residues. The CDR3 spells CASSLVVAGAYEQYF. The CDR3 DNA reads TGTGCCAGCAGCTTAGTAGTAGCGGGAGCGTACGAGCAGTACTTC.

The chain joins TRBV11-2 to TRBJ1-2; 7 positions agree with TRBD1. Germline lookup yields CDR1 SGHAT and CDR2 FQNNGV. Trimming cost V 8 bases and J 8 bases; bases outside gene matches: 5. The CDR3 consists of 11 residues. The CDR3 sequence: CASGTGDGYTF. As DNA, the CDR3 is TGTGCCAGCGGTACAGGGGACGGCTACACCTTC.

CDR3 protein: CASSLGMGYEQYF. The CDR3 coding sequence is TGTGCCAGCTCGCTCGGGATGGGCTACGAGCAGTACTTC. The chain couples TRBV18 to TRBJ2-7, with D possibly matching TRBD2 (5 bases). Deletions cut 6 bases from V and 3 bases from J, with 12 bases between. Per the germline V gene, CDR1 is KGHSH and CDR2 is LQKENI. The CDR3 loop spans 13 amino acids.

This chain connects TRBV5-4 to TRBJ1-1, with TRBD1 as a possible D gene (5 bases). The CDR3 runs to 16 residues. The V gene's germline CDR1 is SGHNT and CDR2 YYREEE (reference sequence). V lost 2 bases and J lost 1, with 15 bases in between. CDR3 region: CASSFRQGGRNTEAFF. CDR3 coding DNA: TGTGCCAGCAGCTTCCGGCAGGGTGGTCGGAACACTGAAGCTTTCTTT.

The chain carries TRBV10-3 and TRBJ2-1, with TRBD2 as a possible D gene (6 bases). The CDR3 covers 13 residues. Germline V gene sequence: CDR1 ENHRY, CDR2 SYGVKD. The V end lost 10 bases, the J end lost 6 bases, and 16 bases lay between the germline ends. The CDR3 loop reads CATGGARGNEQFF. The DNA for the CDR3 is TGTGCCACCGGCGGGGCTCGTGGCAATGAGCAGTTCTTC.

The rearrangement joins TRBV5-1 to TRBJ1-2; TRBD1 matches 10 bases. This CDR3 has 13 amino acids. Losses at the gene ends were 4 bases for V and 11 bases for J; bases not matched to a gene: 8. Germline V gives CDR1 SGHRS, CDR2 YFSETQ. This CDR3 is CASSTLDRGKYTF. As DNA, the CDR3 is TGCGCCAGCAGCACTCTGGACAGGGGGAAATACACCTTC.

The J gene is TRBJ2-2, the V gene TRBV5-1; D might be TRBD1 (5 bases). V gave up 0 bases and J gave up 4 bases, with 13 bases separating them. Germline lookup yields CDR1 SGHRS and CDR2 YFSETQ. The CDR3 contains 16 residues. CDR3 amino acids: CASSLGATASTGELFF. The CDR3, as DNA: TGCGCCAGCAGCTTGGGGGCGACAGCATCCACCGGGGAGCTGTTTTTT.

CDR3 sequence: CASSDFAQGQWGYTF. CDR3 sequence (DNA): TGTGCCAGCAGTGACTTCGCACAGGGCCAGTGGGGCTACACCTTC. The chain couples TRBV6-1 to TRBJ1-2; the D gene is possibly TRBD1 (6 bases). V was shortened by 3 bases and J by 8 bases, with 19 bases between the two germline ends. The CDR3 runs 15 residues. Germline V gene sequence: CDR1 MNHNS, CDR2 SASEGT.

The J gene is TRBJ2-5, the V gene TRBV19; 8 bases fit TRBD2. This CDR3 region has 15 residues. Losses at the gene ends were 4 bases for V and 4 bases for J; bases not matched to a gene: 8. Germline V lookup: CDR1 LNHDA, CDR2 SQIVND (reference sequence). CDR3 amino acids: CASSTGSSGAETQYF. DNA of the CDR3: TGTGCCAGTAGTACAGGGAGTAGCGGGGCAGAGACCCAGTACTTC.

The CDR3 sequence: CASRSNRDPGNTIYF. CDR3 nucleotide sequence: TGTGCCAGTAGATCGAACAGGGATCCTGGAAACACCATATATTTT. V is TRBV19 and J is TRBJ1-3, with TRBD1 as a possible D gene (6 bases). V was pared by 6 bases and J by 2 bases, with 14 bases between. Looked up from germline, CDR1 is LNHDA and CDR2 is SQIVND (reference sequence). The CDR3 is 15 amino acids.

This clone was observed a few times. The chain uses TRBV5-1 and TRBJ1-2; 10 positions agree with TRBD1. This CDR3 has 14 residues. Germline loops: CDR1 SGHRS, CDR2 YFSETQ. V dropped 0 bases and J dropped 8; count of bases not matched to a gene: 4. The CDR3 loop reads CASSLGQGAPGYTF. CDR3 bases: TGCGCCAGCAGCTTGGGACAGGGGGCGCCCGGCTACACCTTC.

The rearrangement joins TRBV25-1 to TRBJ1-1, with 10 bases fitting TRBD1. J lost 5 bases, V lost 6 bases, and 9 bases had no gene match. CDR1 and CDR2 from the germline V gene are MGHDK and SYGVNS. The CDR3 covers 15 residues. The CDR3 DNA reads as TGTGCCAGCAGAATCGACAGGGGGCGAGTGACTGAAGCTTTCTTT. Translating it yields CASRIDRGRVTEAFF.

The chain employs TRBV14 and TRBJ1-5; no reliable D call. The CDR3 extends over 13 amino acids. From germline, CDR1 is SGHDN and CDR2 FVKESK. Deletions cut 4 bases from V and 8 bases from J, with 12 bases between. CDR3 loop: CASSRLPFEPQHF. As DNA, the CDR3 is TGTGCCAGCAGCCGACTCCCCTTTGAGCCCCAGCATTTT.